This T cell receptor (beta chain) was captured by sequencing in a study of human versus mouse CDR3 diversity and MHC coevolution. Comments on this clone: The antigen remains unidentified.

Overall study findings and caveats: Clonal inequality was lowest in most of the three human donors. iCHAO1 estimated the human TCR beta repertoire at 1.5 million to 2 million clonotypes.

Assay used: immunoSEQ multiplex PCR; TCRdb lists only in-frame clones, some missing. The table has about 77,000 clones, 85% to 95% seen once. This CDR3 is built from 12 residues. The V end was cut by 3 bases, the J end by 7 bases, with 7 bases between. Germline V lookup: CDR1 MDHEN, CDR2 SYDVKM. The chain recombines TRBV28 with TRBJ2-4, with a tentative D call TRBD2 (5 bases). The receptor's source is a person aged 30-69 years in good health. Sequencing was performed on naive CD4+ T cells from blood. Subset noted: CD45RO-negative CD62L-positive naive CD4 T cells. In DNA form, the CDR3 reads TGTGCCAGCAGTTTCGGGGATAACATTCAGTACTTC. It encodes CASSFGDNIQYF. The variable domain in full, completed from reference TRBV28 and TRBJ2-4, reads DVKVTQSSRYLVKRTGEKVFLECVQDMDHENMFWYRQDPGLGLRLIYFSYDVKMKEKGDIPEGYSVSREKKERFSLILESASTNQTSMYLCASSFGDNIQYFGAGTRLSVL.